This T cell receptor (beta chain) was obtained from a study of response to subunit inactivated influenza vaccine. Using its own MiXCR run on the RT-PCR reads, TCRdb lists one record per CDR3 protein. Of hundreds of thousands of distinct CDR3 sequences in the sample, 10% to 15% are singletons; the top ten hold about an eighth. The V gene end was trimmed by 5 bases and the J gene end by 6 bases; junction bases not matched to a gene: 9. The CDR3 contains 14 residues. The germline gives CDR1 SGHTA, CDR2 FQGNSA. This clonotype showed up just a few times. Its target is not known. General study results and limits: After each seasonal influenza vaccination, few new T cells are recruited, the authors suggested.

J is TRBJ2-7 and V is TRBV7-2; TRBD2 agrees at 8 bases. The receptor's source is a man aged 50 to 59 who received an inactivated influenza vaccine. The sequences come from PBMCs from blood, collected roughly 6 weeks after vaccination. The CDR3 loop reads CASSTTGGLGEQYF. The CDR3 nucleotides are TGTGCCAGCAGCACAACGGGGGGGCTAGGCGAGCAGTACTTC.